Below are 25 T cell receptor beta chains sequenced from a single sample in a study of preoperative IRX-2 immunotherapy in early breast cancer. TCRdb's table, derived via immunoSEQ multiplex PCR, lists solely in-frame clones and lacks some. The table records approximately 98,000 clones, 86% of them present only once. Regarding treatment: preoperative locoregional IRX-2 cytokine immunotherapy. The sequencing used tumor tissue, collected after IRX-2 immunotherapy. The receptors shown here come from a human donor with breast cancer.

The rearrangement uses TRBV7-1 and TRBJ1-3; D is unresolved. TRBV7-1 is reported as an ORF; its role is uncertain. The CDR3 spans 17 residues. The V and J ends lost 4 bases and 0 bases respectively, with 16 bases between them. The CDR3 reads CASSFSLGPLSGNTIYF. CDR3 bases: TGTGCCAGCAGCTTTTCTTTGGGCCCGCTCTCTGGAAACACCATATATTTT.

The V gene is TRBV19, the J gene TRBJ2-2; no definite D call. CDR3 size: 14 residues. V was shortened by 0 bases and J by 3 bases, with 5 bases between the two germline ends. The germline V gene has CDR1 LNHDA and CDR2 SQIVND (reference sequence). The CDR3 is CASSIDWDTGELFF. DNA of the CDR3: TGTGCCAGTAGTATAGACTGGGACACCGGGGAGCTGTTTTTT. Full variable domain (outside the CDR3, taken from reference TRBV19 and TRBJ2-2): DGGITQSPKYLFRKEGQNVTLSCEQNLNHDAMYWYRQDPGQGLRLIYYSQIVNDFQKGDIAEGYSVSREKKESFPLTVTSAQKNPTAFYLCASSIDWDTGELFFGEGSRLTVL.

This chain uses TRBV19 with TRBJ1-4, with TRBD1 identical over 7 bases. J gave up 7 bases and V 3 bases, and 11 bases lay outside the gene matches. CDR3 size: 16 residues. CDR1 and CDR2 from the germline V gene are LNHDA and SQIVND (reference sequence). As DNA, the CDR3 is TGTGCCAGTAGTATCAATCCACAGGGGAACCGTGAAAAACTGTTTTTT. Amino acid sequence: CASSINPQGNREKLFF.

As concerns this clone: Other nucleotide sequences from this sample produce the same CDR3. J is TRBJ2-1 and V is TRBV18; 9 nucleotides line up with TRBD2. The junction had 1 base not matched to a gene; V was cut back by 1 base and J by 3 bases. Germline CDR1 is KGHSH and CDR2 is LQKENI. The CDR3 runs 15 residues. The CDR3 nucleotides are TGTGCCAGCTCACCACTTAGCGGGAGCTACAATGAGCAGTTCTTC. Its translation: CASSPLSGSYNEQFF.

This clone has only one observation. The chain carries TRBV5-1 and TRBJ1-3; 11 nucleotides agree with TRBD1. This CDR3 is 17 amino acids long. Per germline, CDR1 SGHRS and CDR2 YFSETQ. Trimming took 7 bases from V and 8 from J; bases not matched to a gene: 17. The CDR3 sequence is CASRPVAGTGGRDTIYF. The CDR3 region has the DNA TGCGCCAGCCGCCCAGTAGCCGGGACAGGGGGAAGGGACACCATATATTTT.

Of note for this clone: X marks the residue encoded by a base that is unread or ambiguous. This chain uses TRBV5-1 with TRBJ2-7, with TRBD2 matching 11 bases. Trimming took 4 bases from V and 2 from J; bases not matched to a gene: 5. Germline assignment: CDR1 SGHRS and CDR2 YFSETQ. The CDR3 is 15 amino acids. DNA of the CDR3: TGCGCCAGCAGCYTAGGGACTAGCGGCCCCTACGAGCAGTACTTC. Its protein product is CASSXGTSGPYEQYF. The whole CDR3 sequence is CASSLGTSGPYEQYF.

The chain has TRBV7-7 and TRBJ2-7; a weak D match, TRBD2 (6 bases). Germline assignment: CDR1 SSHAT and CDR2 FNYEAQ (reference sequence). This CDR3 is built from 16 residues. V lost 5 bases and J lost 4, with 21 bases in between. The CDR3 sequence: CASSLTDGGYSYEQYF. The CDR3 bases are TGTGCCAGCAGCCTCACAGACGGGGGATATTCGTACGAGCAGTACTTC. Looking up the rest from reference TRBV7-7 and TRBJ2-7 gives the full variable domain: GAGVSQSPRYKVTKRGQDVTLRCDPISSHATLYWYQQALGQGPEFLTYFNYEAQPDKSGLPSDRFSAERPEGSISTLTIQRTEQRDSAMYRCASSLTDGGYSYEQYFGPGTRLTVT.

This chain connects TRBV18 to TRBJ2-3; 9 nucleotides match TRBD2. Trimming removed 5 bases from V and 1 base from J; junction bases left unmatched: 7. In germline, CDR1 is KGHSH, CDR2 LQKENI. This CDR3 has 16 amino acids. The chain's CDR3 is CASSERVAGGTDTQYF. The CDR3 region has the DNA TGTGCCAGCTCAGAACGGGTAGCGGGGGGCACAGATACGCAGTATTTT.

J is TRBJ2-1 and V is TRBV7-7, with D possibly matching TRBD1 (6 bases). There are 16 residues in the CDR3. Looked up from germline, CDR1 is SSHAT and CDR2 is FNYEAQ (reference sequence). In DNA form, the CDR3 reads TGTGCTGAAACAGGGTTTGGTACGAAGGGAAGTAATGAGCAGTTCTTC. It encodes CAETGFGTKGSNEQFF.

The chain couples TRBV11-3 to TRBJ2-1; 9 positions match TRBD1. Germline loops: CDR1 SGHNT, CDR2 YENEEA. V was pared by 0 bases and J by 7 bases, with 10 bases of the junction left unmatched. This CDR3 region has 17 residues. Here the CDR3 reads CASSLDGGGTGPNEQFF. CDR3 nucleotides: TGTGCCAGCAGCTTAGATGGGGGCGGGACAGGGCCTAATGAGCAGTTCTTC.

As DNA, the CDR3 is TGTGCCAGCAGCTTAGGCGGGACAGTACAAGAGACCCAGTACTTC. It translates to CASSLGGTVQETQYF. The J gene is TRBJ2-5, the V gene TRBV11-3, with a tentative D call TRBD1 (7 bases). CDR1 and CDR2 (germline): SGHNT, YENEEA. V dropped 1 base and J dropped 2 bases, with 11 bases sitting between them. The CDR3 extends over 15 amino acids.

V usage is TRBV19 and J usage is TRBJ2-7, with TRBD2 matching over 7 bases. The CDR3 runs to 15 residues. The germline gives CDR1 LNHDA, CDR2 SQIVND (reference sequence). V lost 3 bases and J lost 2; bases outside the gene matches: 7. CDR3 bases: TGTGCCAGTAGTATCGCGGGAGTCAGACCCTACGAGCAGTACTTC. Translation: CASSIAGVRPYEQYF.

V usage is TRBV6-8 and J usage is TRBJ1-3; D perhaps matches TRBD1 (5 bases). Germline CDR1 MNHGY, CDR2 SAAAGT. V was clipped by 4 bases and J by 1 base, with 8 bases between them. The CDR3 is 14 amino acids. The CDR3 DNA reads as TGTGCCAGCAGTTCTCAGGGATCTGGAAACACCATATATTTT. It encodes CASSSQGSGNTIYF.

With regard to this clone: The same CDR3 arises from other DNA sequences in this sample as well. The chain joins TRBV11-3 to TRBJ1-5; no definite D call. V was trimmed by 3 bases and J by 3 bases, leaving 9 bases between them. Per the germline V gene, CDR1 is SGHNT and CDR2 is YENEEA. CDR3 length: 14 residues. The chain's CDR3 is CASSFGGNNQPQHF. DNA of the CDR3: TGTGCCAGCAGCTTCGGAGGGAACAATCAGCCCCAGCATTTT. The whole variable domain, filled in from reference TRBV11-3 and TRBJ1-5, reads EAGVVQSPRYKIIEKKQPVAFWCNPISGHNTLYWYLQNLGQGPELLIRYENEEAVDDSQLPKDRFSAERLKGVDSTLKIQPAELGDSAVYLCASSFGGNNQPQHFGDGTRLSIL.

The gene calls are TRBV19 and TRBJ2-1; 7 bases align to TRBD2. Germline V CDR1 and CDR2: LNHDA, SQIVND (reference sequence). CDR3 length: 15 amino acids. With V trimmed by 6 bases and J by 2 bases, 7 bases remained unmatched. CDR3 sequence: CASRWAGVAYNEQFF. The CDR3 DNA follows: TGTGCCAGTAGGTGGGCGGGAGTGGCCTACAATGAGCAGTTCTTC. Looking up the rest from reference TRBV19 and TRBJ2-1 gives the full variable domain: DGGITQSPKYLFRKEGQNVTLSCEQNLNHDAMYWYRQDPGQGLRLIYYSQIVNDFQKGDIAEGYSVSREKKESFPLTVTSAQKNPTAFYLCASRWAGVAYNEQFFGPGTRLTVL.

V and J are TRBV11-3 and TRBJ1-1; no clear D. The CDR3 is made up of 15 amino acids. Trimming took off 1 base at V and 1 base at J, with 10 bases between the two ends. Germline CDR1 reads SGHNT; CDR2 reads YENEEA. The DNA for the CDR3 is TGTGCCAGCAGCTTAGGTTTAATCCCGAACACTGAAGCTTTCTTT. The encoded protein is CASSLGLIPNTEAFF.

The rearrangement joins TRBV30 to TRBJ2-3; the match to TRBD2 covers 7 bases. This CDR3 is built from 15 residues. J gave up 0 bases and V 3 bases, and 6 bases lay outside the gene matches. From germline, CDR1 is GTSNPN and CDR2 SVGIG (reference sequence). As DNA, the CDR3 is TGTGCCTGGAGCCCACTAGCGACTAGCACAGATACGCAGTATTTT. It translates to CAWSPLATSTDTQYF.

With regard to this clone: A base was left unread or ambiguous, and X is written for its residue. The V gene is TRBV6-8, the J gene TRBJ1-1; D remains ambiguous. CDR1 and CDR2 from the germline V gene are MNHGY and SAAAGT. V was trimmed by 10 bases and J by 2 bases, leaving 14 bases between them. The CDR3 runs 13 residues. CDR3 bases: TGTGCCATCAAGGCGGAAATRAACACTGAAGCTTTCTTT. Amino acids: CAIKAEXNTEAFF.

This chain connects TRBV7-1 to TRBJ2-7, with D unresolved. TRBV7-1 is annotated as an ORF whose role is uncertain. Trimming removed 6 bases from V and 2 bases from J, with 20 bases in between. The CDR3 is made up of 16 amino acids. CDR3 loop: CASSFPRDRTTYEQYF. DNA of the CDR3: TGTGCCAGCAGTTTCCCCCGTGATCGCACGACCTACGAGCAGTACTTC.

This clone was detected only once. This chain joins TRBV9 and TRBJ1-5, with TRBD1 matching over 7 bases. The germline CDR1 and CDR2 sequences are SGDLS and YYNGEE. The CDR3 has 16 amino acids. Trimming cost V 5 bases and J 0 bases; bases outside gene matches: 8. CDR3 loop: CASSSPGQLSNQPQHF. The CDR3 DNA sequence: TGTGCCAGCAGTTCTCCGGGACAGCTTAGCAATCAGCCCCAGCATTTT.

The chain is built from TRBV28 and TRBJ1-3; 7 nucleotides line up with TRBD1. Per the germline V gene, CDR1 is MDHEN and CDR2 is SYDVKM. Trimming at V came to 8 bases and at J to 2 bases, leaving 6 bases not matched to a gene. The CDR3 is 14 amino acids. The CDR3 loop is CASYPTGTGNTIYF. DNA of the CDR3: TGTGCCAGCTACCCGACAGGGACTGGAAACACCATATATTTT.

This clone was counted once. The rearrangement links TRBV5-1 to TRBJ2-4; TRBD1 aligns across 11 bases. Germline lookup yields CDR1 SGHRS and CDR2 YFSETQ. The V gene end was trimmed by 1 base and the J gene end by 8 bases; junction bases not matched to a gene: 5. The CDR3 loop spans 15 amino acids. CDR3 nucleotides: TGCGCCAGCAGCTTGATTCTGGGACAGGGGGACATTCAGTACTTC. As protein: CASSLILGQGDIQYF.

V usage is TRBV7-6 and J usage is TRBJ2-1; D is unresolved. Trimming took 0 bases from V and 0 from J, leaving 3 bases between them. Germline CDR1 and CDR2: SGHVS and FNYEAQ. The CDR3 covers 14 residues. CDR3 DNA sequence: TGTGCCAGCAGCTTAGCAGGCTCCTACAATGAGCAGTTCTTC. It specifies CASSLAGSYNEQFF.

This sequence joins TRBV6-8 and TRBJ1-5, with a tentative D call TRBD1 (6 bases). The V end lost 4 bases, the J end lost 2 bases, and 9 bases lay between the germline ends. CDR3 length equals 14 residues. The germline V gene encodes CDR1 MNHGY and CDR2 SAAAGT. CDR3 amino acids: CASSSGAGNQPQHF. CDR3 nucleotide sequence: TGTGCCAGCAGTTCAGGGGCCGGCAATCAGCCCCAGCATTTT.

The chain joins TRBV29-1 to TRBJ2-1; the match to TRBD2 covers 13 bases. The CDR3 loop spans 15 amino acids. The V gene end was trimmed by 7 bases and the J gene end by 5 bases; junction bases not matched to a gene: 8. Germline-derived CDR1 and CDR2 are SQVTM and ANQGSEA. CDR3 protein: CSARLAGGKDNEQFF. The CDR3 DNA is TGCAGCGCACGACTAGCGGGGGGTAAAGACAATGAGCAGTTCTTC.